This T cell receptor (beta chain) was recovered during a study of identical twins. A few counts support this clonotype. The target antigen is unknown. Carrying unique molecular identifiers, the cDNA also gained a universal primer site through template switching. TCRdb re-called the 5' RACE reads through MiXCR, storing one row per CDR3 protein. Of fewer than 800,000 distinct CDR3 sequences listed, 7.1% are singletons. The germline gives CDR1 MNHEY, CDR2 SMNVEV (reference sequence). The CDR3 is 17 residues long. Trimming took 5 bases from V and 0 from J, leaving 17 bases between them. Study-wide results and caveats: Cross-sectional statistical analysis was relied on for the conclusions, without the same donors being followed. There were fewer insertions in abundant cord blood beta clonotypes, but memory repertoires showed no such pattern.

Another study also made use of these data, one on yellow fever vaccine responses in identical twins.

Sequenced input: PBMCs. The chain couples TRBV27 to TRBJ2-4; D remains ambiguous. This TCR was sampled from a woman between 18 and 29 years old in good health. The CDR3 reads CASSRLPGSVAKNIQYF. The CDR3 coding sequence is TGTGCCAGCAGTAGGCTCCCGGGCTCCGTAGCCAAAAACATTCAGTACTTC.